The T cell receptor beta chain under discussion was sequenced for a study of OX40 agonist ivuxolimab in advanced cancers. Measured with immunoSEQ multiplex PCR; TCRdb has only the in-frame clones, and not every one. Of 65,000 to 80,000 clones in the sample, 85% were seen once. This clone turned up a few times. Trimming pared 2 bases from V and 10 bases from J, leaving 14 bases between. Germline V gene lookup returns CDR1 SQVTM and CDR2 ANQGSEA. CDR3 size: 12 residues. The gene calls are TRBV29-1 and TRBJ1-1; tentative D call: TRBD1 (6 bases). This receptor was taken from an adult with an advanced solid tumor such as melanoma, head and neck, liver or kidney cancer. The sample here was CD4+ or CD8+ T cells sorted from blood, taken in a trial of the OX40 agonist ivuxolimab. The CDR3 loop reads CSVERVAGAAFF. The CDR3 DNA is TGCAGCGTTGAAAGGGTCGCAGGGGCAGCTTTCTTT.